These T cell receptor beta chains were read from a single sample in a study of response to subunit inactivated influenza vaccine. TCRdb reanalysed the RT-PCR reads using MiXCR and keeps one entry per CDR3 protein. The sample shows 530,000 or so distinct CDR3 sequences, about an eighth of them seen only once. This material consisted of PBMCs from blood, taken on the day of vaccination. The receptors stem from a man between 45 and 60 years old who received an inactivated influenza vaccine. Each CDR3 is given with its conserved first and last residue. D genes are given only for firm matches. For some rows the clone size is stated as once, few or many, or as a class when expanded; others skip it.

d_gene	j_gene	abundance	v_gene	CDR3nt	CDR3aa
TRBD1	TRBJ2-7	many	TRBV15	TGTGCCACCAGCAGAGTTTTTCGGGACAGGAGTTACGAGCAGTACTTC	CATSRVFRDRSYEQYF
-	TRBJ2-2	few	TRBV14	TGTGTCAGCAGCCTCCGATCAGAGACCGGGGAGCTGTTTTTT	CVSSLRSETGELFF
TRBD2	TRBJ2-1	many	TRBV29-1	TGCAGCGACATCCGGGACTACTCCTACAATGAGCAGTTCTTC	CSDIRDYSYNEQFF
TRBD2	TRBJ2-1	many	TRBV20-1	TGCAGTGCTGAGGCCGGGACTAGCGGGGCCAATGAGCAGTTCTTC	CSAEAGTSGANEQFF
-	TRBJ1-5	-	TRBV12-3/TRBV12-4	TGTGCCAGCAGTTTCTCGGGATTGGGCAATCAGCCCCAGCATTTT	CASSFSGLGNQPQHF
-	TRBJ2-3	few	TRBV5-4	TGTGCCAGCAGGCGGGACTTCAGCGAGGCTCCAGATACGCAGTATTTT	CASRRDFSEAPDTQYF
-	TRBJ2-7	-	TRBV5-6	TGTGCCAGCAGCTTGATGAAACAGTCCTACTCCTACGAGCAGTACTTC	CASSLMKQSYSYEQYF
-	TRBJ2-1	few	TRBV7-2	TGTGCCAGCAGCTGGGGCCGAGGCAACTCCTACAATGAGCAGTTCTTC	CASSWGRGNSYNEQFF
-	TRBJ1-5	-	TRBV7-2	TGTGCCAGCAGCTTAGGGACTGATCAGCCCCAGCATTTT	CASSLGTDQPQHF
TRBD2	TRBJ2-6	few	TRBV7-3	TGTGCCAGCAGCTTAACCGGGGGGGCGGTCGTCGGGGCCAACGTCCTGACTTTC	CASSLTGGAVVGANVLTF
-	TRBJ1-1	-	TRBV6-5	TGTGCCAGCAGTTATGTGCGGGCAGAGCTTGAAGCTTTCTTT	CASSYVRAELEAFF
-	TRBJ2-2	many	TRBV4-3	TGCGCCAGCAGCCAAGATGAGGGGGTCGCAGGCACCGGGGAGCTGTTTTTT	CASSQDEGVAGTGELFF
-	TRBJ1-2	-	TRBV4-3	TGCGCCAGCAGCCAAGAAAGGGGCGCGGATGGCTACACCTTC	CASSQERGADGYTF
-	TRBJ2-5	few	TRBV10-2	TGCGCCAGCACCCCCATCTTTGGGGAGGAGAGGGAGACCCAGTACTTC	CASTPIFGEERETQYF
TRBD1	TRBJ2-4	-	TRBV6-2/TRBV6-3	TGTGCCAGCAGCCGGGACAGCCCCTGGGGTAACATTCAGTACTTC	CASSRDSPWGNIQYF
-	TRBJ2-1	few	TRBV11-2	TGTGCCAGCAGCTTAGTACCTGCTACTAGCTCGGAAAGCAATGAGCAGTTCTTC	CASSLVPATSSESNEQFF
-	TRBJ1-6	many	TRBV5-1	TGCGCCAGCAGCTTGGAGAGCTCCTATAATTCACCCCTCCACTTT	CASSLESSYNSPLHF
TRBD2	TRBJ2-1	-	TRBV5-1	TGCGCCAGCAGCTTGTCGCTAGCGGGGACCTACAATGAGCAGTTCTTC	CASSLSLAGTYNEQFF
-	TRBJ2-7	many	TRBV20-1	TGCAGTGCTAGGGACGGAAGCTCCTACGAGCAGTACTTC	CSARDGSSYEQYF
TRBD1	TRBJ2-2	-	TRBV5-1	TGCGCCAGCAGCAGCCGGGACAGTGGGACCGGGGAGCTGTTTTTT	CASSSRDSGTGELFF
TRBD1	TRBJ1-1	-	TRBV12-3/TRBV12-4	TGTGCCAGCAGAGTTCCGGGACAGCTCAACACTGAAGCTTTCTTT	CASRVPGQLNTEAFF
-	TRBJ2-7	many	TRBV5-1	TGCGCCAGCAGCTTACGGGACACCTACGAGCAGTACTTC	CASSLRDTYEQYF
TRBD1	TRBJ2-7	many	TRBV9	TGTGCCAGCAGCGTGGGGGCCGGACAGGGGGCATACGAGCAGTACTTC	CASSVGAGQGAYEQYF
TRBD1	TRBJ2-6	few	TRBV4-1	TGCGCCAGCAGCCCGGACAGGGTTGGGGCCAACGTCCTGACTTTC	CASSPDRVGANVLTF
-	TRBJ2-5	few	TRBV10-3	TGTGCCATCAGTGAGTCGTCGGGAGCCCGCCTGGAGACCCAGTACTTC	CAISESSGARLETQYF
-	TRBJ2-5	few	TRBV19	TGTGCCAGTAGTATAAGGCGCGGGGAAGAGACCCAGTACTTC	CASSIRRGEETQYF
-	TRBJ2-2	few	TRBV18	TGTGCCAGCTCATCAACAACAACGAACACCGGGGAGCTGTTTTTT	CASSSTTTNTGELFF
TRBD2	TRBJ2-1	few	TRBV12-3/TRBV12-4	TGTGCCAGCAGTACCACTAGCGGGGGATCCTCCTACAATGAGCAGTTCTTC	CASSTTSGGSSYNEQFF
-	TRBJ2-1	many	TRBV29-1	TGCAGCGTTGATGGGGTCTCGACCTACAATGAGCAGTTCTTC	CSVDGVSTYNEQFF
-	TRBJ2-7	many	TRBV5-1	TGCGCCAGCAGCTTGGCGGGGGTTCCCGGAGGCGAGCAGTACTTC	CASSLAGVPGGEQYF
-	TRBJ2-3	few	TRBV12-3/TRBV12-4	TGTGCCAGCAGTACAACGGGGGTGGCAGATACGCAGTATTTT	CASSTTGVADTQYF
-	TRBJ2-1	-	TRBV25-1	TGTGCCAGCAGGCACACTAGCCGCTCCTACAATGAGCAGTTCTTC	CASRHTSRSYNEQFF
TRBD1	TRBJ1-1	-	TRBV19	TGTGCCAGTAGTACGGGGACAGCGAACACTGAAGCTTTCTTT	CASSTGTANTEAFF
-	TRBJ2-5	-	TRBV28	TGTGCCAGCTCCGGTCAGTCGCCGCGTCCGTCGGTACAAGAGACCCAGTACTTC	CASSGQSPRPSVQETQYF
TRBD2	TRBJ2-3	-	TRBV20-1	TGCAGTGCTAGAGATCAGTGGCGGGGGGTAGATACCCAGTATTTT	CSARDQWRGVDTQYF
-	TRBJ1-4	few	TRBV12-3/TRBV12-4	TGTGCCAGCAGCCCATTTGCGGGGAGGGGGAATGAAAAACTGTTTTTT	CASSPFAGRGNEKLFF
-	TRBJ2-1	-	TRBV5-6	TGTGCCAGCAGCTTGGGAGGGGGGGTGAGGAATGAGCAGTTCTTC	CASSLGGGVRNEQFF
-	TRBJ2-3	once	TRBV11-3	TGTGCCAGCAGCGCGGAGGGCCTAAGTACAGATACGCAGTATTTT	CASSAEGLSTDTQYF
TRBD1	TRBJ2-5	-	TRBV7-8	TGTGCCAGCAGCTTATCAGGGGGCTTGATTGGGGAGACCCAGTACTTC	CASSLSGGLIGETQYF
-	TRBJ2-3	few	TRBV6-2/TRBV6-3	TGTGCCAGCAGTTGGGGGTACGATACGCAGTATTTT	CASSWGYDTQYF
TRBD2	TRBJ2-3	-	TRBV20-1	TGCAGTGCTAGAGCAGGGTCGGGACTAGCGGGACGAGATACGCAGTATTTT	CSARAGSGLAGRDTQYF
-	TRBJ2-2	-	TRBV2	TGTGCCAGCAGTACGGAGGGCGCGAACACCGGGGAGCTGTTTTTT	CASSTEGANTGELFF
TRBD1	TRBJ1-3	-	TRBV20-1	TGCAGTGCTAGGATGACAGGGAGCTCTGGAAACACCATATATTTT	CSARMTGSSGNTIYF
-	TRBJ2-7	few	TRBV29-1	TGCAGCGTTGAAGTTGGTGACGAGCAGTACTTC	CSVEVGDEQYF
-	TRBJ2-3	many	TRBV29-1	TGCAGCCACTCCCGGACGTCTTCTAGCACAGATACGCAGTATTTT	CSHSRTSSSTDTQYF
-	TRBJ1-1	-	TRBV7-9	TGTGCCAGCAGCTGGGAGGGGTTAAACACTGAAGCTTTCTTT	CASSWEGLNTEAFF
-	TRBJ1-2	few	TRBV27	TGTGCCAGCAGTTCCTTAACAGGGAGAGTAGGCTACACCTTC	CASSSLTGRVGYTF
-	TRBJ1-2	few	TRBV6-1	TGTGCCAGCAGTCTAGACGGGGGGTACTATGGCTACACCTTC	CASSLDGGYYGYTF
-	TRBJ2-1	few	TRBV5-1	TGCGCCAGCAGCTTGAGGGACTTGAGCAATGAGCAGTTCTTC	CASSLRDLSNEQFF
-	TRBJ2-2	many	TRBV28	TGTGCCAGCAGTTTGTGGGCCGGGGAGCTGTTTTTT	CASSLWAGELFF
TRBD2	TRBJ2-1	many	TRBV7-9	TGTGCCAGCAGCTTACATAGCGGGGAACATTTCGGTGAGCAGTTCTTC	CASSLHSGEHFGEQFF
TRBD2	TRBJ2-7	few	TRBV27	TGTGCCAGCAGCCCGAGGGTGCGAGCGGGGTCCTACGAGCAGTACTTC	CASSPRVRAGSYEQYF
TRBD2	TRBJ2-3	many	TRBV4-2	TGTGCCAGCAGCCAACGACAGACTAGCGGGGGGGCCGTAGATACGCAGTATTTT	CASSQRQTSGGAVDTQYF
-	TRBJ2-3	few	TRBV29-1	TGCAGCGCCCTTGGAAGTCCGGGGGATACGCAGTATTTT	CSALGSPGDTQYF
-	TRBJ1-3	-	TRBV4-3	TGCGCCAGCAGCCAAGAGAGCGACACTGGAAACACCATATATTTT	CASSQESDTGNTIYF
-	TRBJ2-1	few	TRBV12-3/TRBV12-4	TGTGCCAGCACCCCATCAGGGACCCACTACAATGAGCAGTTCTTC	CASTPSGTHYNEQFF
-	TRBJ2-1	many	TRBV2	TGTGCCAGCAGTGAAGACTGGGGGGTTCCCTACAATGAGCAGTTCTTC	CASSEDWGVPYNEQFF
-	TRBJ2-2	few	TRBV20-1	TGCAGTGCCGTCGCGGGAAGTGGCACCGGGGAGCTGTTTTTT	CSAVAGSGTGELFF